This record concerns one T cell receptor (beta chain) sequence. Using its own MiXCR run on the RT-PCR reads, TCRdb lists one record per CDR3 protein. This table has approximately 720,000 distinct CDR3 sequences, around 14% appearing once. CDR3 length: 14 residues. With 3 bases removed from V and 0 bases from J, the gap between germline ends came to 6 bases. Germline CDR1 DFQATT, CDR2 SNEGSKA (reference sequence). This sequence joins TRBV20-1 and TRBJ2-6; D remains unclear. This TCR was sampled from a female donor in good health, serving as a healthy control. Material for sequencing was memory CD4+ T cells from blood. This CDR3 is CSASFVSGANVLTF. The CDR3 bases are TGCAGTGCTAGTTTCGTCTCTGGGGCCAACGTCCTGACTTTC.